Only a few counts were recorded for the clone carrying this T cell receptor beta chain. Its antigen is currently unknown. CDR3 length equals 12 residues. Trimming cost V 5 bases and J 8 bases, with 13 bases left between them. Germline CDR1 and CDR2: DFQATT and SNEGSKA (reference sequence). TCRdb reprocessed the RT-PCR reads via MiXCR and lists one record per CDR3 protein. The data show hundreds of thousands of distinct CDR3 sequences, about 10% seen once. The sample originates from a study of response to subunit inactivated influenza vaccine. General study points: Authors suggested each seasonal influenza vaccination recruits few new T cells.

These same records also appear under a second study, on T cells expressing NK-cell markers. This second study notes: The cDNA for TCR beta came from 5'RACE template switching with UMIs. Among the eight sequenced donors, seven tested HCMV-seropositive and one tested seronegative. Sorting of alpha-beta TCR T cells alone was achieved in several experiments with an anti-gamma-delta TCR antibody. Roughly 6 of the donors carried dominant NKG2C+ clonotypes that took up about 1.0-7.0% of their CD8+ T cells.

The chain recombines TRBV20-1 with TRBJ2-1; no clear D. This clonotype originated in a man aged 50 to 60 who received an inactivated influenza vaccine. The specimen comprised PBMCs from blood, sampled on the day of vaccination. CDR3 nucleotides: TGCAGTGCTCGAAGGAGTTTAGATGAGCAGTTCTTC. This translates into CSARRSLDEQFF.